This T cell receptor beta chain originates from a study of cytomegalovirus exposure and HLA in healthy donors. Study as a whole: Previous work identified 95 million to 140 million unique TCR beta sequences from roughly 180 million T cells. Overall study results and limits: According to reports, the classifier identified cytomegalovirus status with high specificity and sensitivity. Being productive about 87% or about 30% of the time was typical of most TCR beta V segments in an earlier analysis.

V trimming: 2 bases; J trimming: 2 bases; junction bases outside the gene matches: 1. This CDR3 spans 14 amino acids. Germline V gene sequence: CDR1 SEHNR, CDR2 FQNEAQ (reference sequence). A multiplex PCR was run with 60 Vbeta primers and 13 Jbeta primers. Profiling relied on immunoSEQ multiplex PCR, and the TCRdb table lists in-frame clones only, not all of them. The data contain 200,000 to 250,000 clones, around 88% of them singletons. As concerns this clone: Antigen unknown.

The donors gave bone marrow, and they were healthy. The receptor comes from a woman in her late teens or twenties in good health and CMV-seronegative. The chain combines TRBV7-9 with TRBJ1-1, with 8 bases fitting TRBD1. The specimen sequenced was PBMCs. The CDR3 DNA is TGTGCCAGCAGCTTACAGGGGGCCAACACTGAAGCTTTCTTT. Amino acids: CASSLQGANTEAFF.